These 10 T cell receptor beta chains came from one sample sequenced in a study of tumor and adjacent non-tumor tissue in lung cancer. The template was RNA from unsorted bulk tissue. Three rounds of nested PCR, following a modified ARM-PCR protocol, produced the TCRbeta library. TCRdb itself ran the multiplex PCR reads through MiXCR, one entry per CDR3 protein. The profile shows under 250,000 distinct CDR3 sequences, 70% to 75% of them singletons. Sequenced input: lung tumor tissue. The receptors derive from a man in his 60s with non-small cell lung cancer.

The chain uses TRBV5-6 and TRBJ1-2; D perhaps matches TRBD1 (6 bases). Germline V gene lookup returns CDR1 SGHDT and CDR2 YYEEEE. Trimming took off 0 bases at V and 9 bases at J, with 12 bases between the two ends. This CDR3 comprises 13 residues. The CDR3 nucleotides read TGTGCCAGCAGCTTGGCGACAGGACCGAGCTACACCTTC. This gives the protein CASSLATGPSYTF.

Points on this clonotype: This may arise from a read error, as a much more abundant clone is one base away. As DNA, the CDR3 is TGCAGTGCTAGCGCGCGGGGCAATCAGCCCCAGTATTTT. Its protein is CSASARGNQPQYF. The chain recombines TRBV20-1 with TRBJ1-5; tentative D call: TRBD2 (6 bases). The J call may not be correct, given that the DNA end is closer to TRBJ2-3. The CDR3 loop spans 13 amino acids. CDR1 and CDR2 (germline): DFQATT, SNEGSKA (reference sequence).

This clonotype qualifies as medium-sized. This rearrangement joins TRBV20-1 to TRBJ2-1, with D possibly TRBD1 on 6 matching bases. The CDR3 contains 15 residues. CDR1 and CDR2 from the germline V gene are DFQATT and SNEGSKA (reference sequence). The CDR3 sequence: CSVSEFTGTTSEQFF. Written as DNA, the CDR3 is TGCAGCGTTAGCGAATTCACAGGGACCACCAGTGAGCAGTTCTTC.

Regarding this clonotype: Here the CDR3 omits its conserved ending phenylalanine or tryptophan, so a read error is the likely source. This chain connects TRBV11-2 to TRBJ2-7; D gene uncertain. Trimming removed 1 base from V and 4 bases from J, with 14 bases in between. Germline values: CDR1 SGHAT, CDR2 FQNNGV. The CDR3 is 15 residues long. CDR3 nucleotide sequence: TGTGCCAGCAGCTTAGTCTCCGCAGTTAATTACGAGCAGTACCTC. Amino acid sequence: CASSLVSAVNYEQYL.

This clonotype was seen only a few times. A much larger clone differs by one base, so this may be a read error. The J gene is TRBJ2-7, the V gene TRBV11-2; D gene ambiguous. CDR3 length: 13 amino acids. Germline CDR1 is SGHAT and CDR2 is FQNNGV. V was pared by 2 bases and J by 6 bases, with 11 bases between. Here the CDR3 reads CASSLNFRIEQYF. The DNA for the CDR3 is TGTGCCAGCAGCTTAAATTTTCGGATCGAGCAGTACTTC.

As regards this clonotype: At one boundary the junction diverges from the germline segment, which might be a read error. The chain is built from TRBV4-2 and TRBJ1-5; D is undetermined. Germline loops: CDR1 LGHNA, CDR2 YNFKEQ. CDR3 length equals 15 residues. The CDR3 DNA reads TGTGTCAGCAGCCAAGATATCCGTAGCAATCAGCTCCAGCATTTT. It codes for CVSSQDIRSNQLQHF.

In regard to this clonotype: A read error is possible here, since a much larger clone lies one base away. The chain has TRBV6-6 and TRBJ2-1; D gene ambiguous. The germline V gene has CDR1 MNHNY and CDR2 SVGAGI (reference sequence). The CDR3 is made up of 14 amino acids. V was trimmed by 7 bases and J by 1 base, leaving 11 bases between them. CDR3 residues: CASNGTGSYNEQFF. The CDR3 DNA is TGTGCCAGCAATGGTACCGGATCCTACAATGAGCAGTTCTTC.

This clonotype has at least ten counts. The rearrangement links TRBV11-1 to TRBJ2-7, with D maybe TRBD1 (6 bases). The V and J ends lost 5 bases and 7 bases respectively, with 21 bases between them. The germline CDR1 and CDR2 sequences are SGHAT and FQDESV (reference sequence). This CDR3 is built from 15 residues. The CDR3 DNA reads as TGTGCCAGCAGCCGGCGTAGTAACACCCAGGGGGAGCAGTACTTC. Translating it yields CASSRRSNTQGEQYF.

On this clonotype: A junction end diverges from the germline sequence, so it may reflect a read error. V usage is TRBV4-2 and J usage is TRBJ1-4; D is perhaps TRBD1 (5 bases). The V gene's germline CDR1 is LGHNA and CDR2 YNFKEQ. This CDR3 has 18 amino acids. The CDR3 spells CASNQDGPSQATNEKLFF. In DNA form, the CDR3 reads TGTGCCAGCAACCAAGACGGTCCATCACAGGCTACTAATGAAAAACTGTTTTTT.

This clonotype was counted once. A read error is likely, as this CDR3 ends without the conserved phenylalanine or tryptophan. The chain couples TRBV24-1 to TRBJ2-3, with 8 bases lining up with TRBD2. The germline V gene encodes CDR1 KGHDR and CDR2 SFDVKD. The CDR3 loop spans 16 amino acids. Trimming cost V 4 bases and J 3 bases; bases outside gene matches: 8. The CDR3 coding sequence is TGTGCCACCAGTGAATTCATAGCGGGAAGGACAGATACGCAGTATTTA. Amino acids: CATSEFIAGRTDTQYL.